Below are 27 T cell receptor beta chains sequenced from a single sample in a study of cytomegalovirus exposure and HLA in healthy donors. 13 Jbeta primers and 60 Vbeta primers were used for the PCR. Measured with immunoSEQ multiplex PCR; TCRdb has only the in-frame clones, and not every one. Altogether about 200,000 clones are present, more than 75% being singletons, with the ten largest covering approximately 0.39%. The source material was PBMCs. The source is a male donor in good health and CMV-seropositive.

The genes are TRBV7-9 and TRBJ1-1; 7 nucleotides align to TRBD1. CDR3 length: 14 residues. The germline gives CDR1 SEHNR, CDR2 FQNEAQ (reference sequence). The ends lost 5 bases at V and 0 bases at J; junction bases unmatched: 3. The CDR3 protein is CASSQTGLNTEAFF. CDR3 bases: TGTGCCAGCAGCCAGACAGGGCTGAACACTGAAGCTTTCTTT. The variable domain in full, with the rest retrieved from reference TRBV7-9 and TRBJ1-1, is DTGVSQNPRHKITKRGQNVTFRCDPISEHNRLYWYRQTLGQGPEFLTYFQNEAQLEKSRLLSDRFSAERPKGSFSTLEIQRTEQGDSAMYLCASSQTGLNTEAFFGQGTRLTVV.

This chain connects TRBV5-8 to TRBJ1-2, with 7 bases lining up with TRBD1. CDR1 and CDR2 (germline): SGHTS, YDEGEE. Trimming at V came to 4 bases and at J to 7 bases, leaving 1 base not matched to a gene. The CDR3 is 11 amino acids. The CDR3 DNA sequence: TGTGCCAGCAGCAGGACAGGTGGCTACACCTTC. As protein: CASSRTGGYTF. The variable domain in full, with the rest retrieved from reference TRBV5-8 and TRBJ1-2, is EAGVTQSPTHLIKTRGQQATLRCSPISGHTSVYWYQQALGLGLQFLLWYDEGEERNRGNFPPRFSGRQFPNYSSELNVNALELEDSALYLCASSRTGGYTFGSGTRLTVV.

The CDR3: CASSLDWSSGNTIYF. CDR3 DNA: TGTGCCAGCAGCTTGGACTGGAGCTCTGGAAACACCATATATTTT. The chain uses TRBV7-2 and TRBJ1-3, with D hard to call. The CDR3 sequence is 15 residues long. CDR1 is SGHTA, CDR2 FQGNSA, per germline. V gave up 3 bases and J gave up 0 bases, with 9 bases separating them.

The chain joins TRBV5-1 to TRBJ2-5; D perhaps matches TRBD1 (5 bases). V was cut by 4 bases and J by 2 bases, with 15 bases left in between. Germline V gives CDR1 SGHRS, CDR2 YFSETQ. The CDR3 totals 15 residues. This CDR3 reads CASSPSSTGQETQYF. The CDR3 DNA sequence: TGCGCCAGCAGCCCTTCATCTACAGGTCAAGAGACCCAGTACTTC.

The chain combines TRBV19 with TRBJ2-2; no clear D. The V and J ends lost 5 bases and 0 bases respectively, with 10 bases between them. The length of the CDR3 is 15 residues. Germline CDR1 LNHDA, CDR2 SQIVND (reference sequence). The CDR3 loop reads CASSRGPSNTGELFF. In DNA form, the CDR3 reads TGTGCCAGTAGTCGCGGCCCATCGAACACCGGGGAGCTGTTTTTT.

The V gene is TRBV6-5, the J gene TRBJ1-1, with no clear D. V lost 6 bases, J lost 9 bases, and 11 bases lay in between. The CDR3 has 11 amino acids. Germline V lookup: CDR1 MNHEY, CDR2 SVGAGI. The CDR3 reads CASRDERQAFF. The CDR3 DNA follows: TGTGCCAGCAGGGACGAGCGGCAAGCTTTCTTT.

This clone occurred once. The rearrangement uses TRBV18 and TRBJ2-5; D remains ambiguous. The end of the DNA aligns better with TRBJ2-7, so the J call may be wrong. Germline CDR1 reads KGHSH; CDR2 reads LQKENI. The CDR3 is 13 amino acids. The CDR3 region is CASSPRSAYEQYF. In DNA, the CDR3 is TGTGCCAGCTCACCACGGTCCGCCTACGAGCAGTACTTC.

The V gene is TRBV19, the J gene TRBJ1-5, with 8 bases aligning to TRBD1. The CDR3 is made up of 14 amino acids. Germline V gene sequence: CDR1 LNHDA, CDR2 SQIVND (reference sequence). After removal of 10 bases from V and 2 bases from J, the junction contained 7 bases not matched to a gene. For the CDR3, the DNA is TGTGCCACGAACAGGGGGATCCGCAATCAGCCCCAGCATTTT. Encoded protein: CATNRGIRNQPQHF. Full variable domain (outside the CDR3, taken from reference TRBV19 and TRBJ1-5): DGGITQSPKYLFRKEGQNVTLSCEQNLNHDAMYWYRQDPGQGLRLIYYSQIVNDFQKGDIAEGYSVSREKKESFPLTVTSAQKNPTAFYLCATNRGIRNQPQHFGDGTRLSIL.

In regard to this clone: At one boundary the junction diverges from the germline segment, which might be a read error. The chain has TRBV4-1 and TRBJ1-2; 8 nucleotides match TRBD1. Germline V gene data show CDR1 as MGHRA and CDR2 as YSYEKL. The CDR3 consists of 11 residues. This chain's CDR3 is CASSHEDREVF. CDR3 nucleotide sequence: TGCGCCAGCAGCCACGAGGACAGGGAGGTCTTC.

The genes are TRBV29-1 and TRBJ1-1, with a weak D call TRBD1 (6 bases). This CDR3 has 17 residues. CDR1 and CDR2 (germline): SQVTM, ANQGSEA. V was pared by 6 bases and J by 4 bases, with 27 bases between. CDR3 residues: CSVSKRNPGGAGTEAFF. DNA of the CDR3: TGCAGCGTCTCAAAGAGGAACCCGGGGGGGGCCGGCACTGAAGCTTTCTTT.

The chain's CDR3 is CARGDSAAITDTQYF. CDR3 DNA sequence: TGTGCCAGGGGGGACTCCGCCGCCATCACAGATACGCAGTATTTT. This sequence joins TRBV19 and TRBJ2-3; TRBD2 is a possible D gene (6 bases). The V end was cut by 9 bases, the J end by 2 bases, with 18 bases between. This CDR3 is built from 15 residues. Germline-derived CDR1 and CDR2 are LNHDA and SQIVND (reference sequence).

The V and J genes are TRBV19 and TRBJ2-1, with D perhaps matching TRBD2 (6 bases). Germline CDR1 and CDR2: LNHDA and SQIVND (reference sequence). Between the trimmed V and J ends, which lost 6 bases and 6 bases, there was a span of 18 bases. This CDR3 is built from 15 residues. In DNA, the CDR3 is TGTGCCAGTAGCTTGGGGGGACTTTCCCTCAATGAGCAGTTCTTC. This codes for CASSLGGLSLNEQFF.

V usage is TRBV2 and J usage is TRBJ1-2, with 12 bases that match TRBD1. This CDR3 is 20 amino acids long. Germline V gene sequence: CDR1 SNHLY, CDR2 FYNNEI. V was pared by 0 bases and J by 2 bases, with 13 bases of the junction left unmatched. As DNA, the CDR3 is TGTGCCAGCAGTGAAGCGCTTCAGGGGGACAGGGGGCGCCGGAACTATGGCTACACCTTC. Its translation: CASSEALQGDRGRRNYGYTF.

This clone was seen more than once but under ten times. This sequence joins TRBV11-3 and TRBJ1-1, with D hard to call. The V gene lost 1 base and the J gene lost 3 bases, with 9 bases spanning the gap. The CDR3 totals 14 residues. CDR1 is SGHNT and CDR2 is YENEEA in the germline V gene. CDR3 bases: TGTGCCAGCAGCTTAGCGGGTGTCGACACTGAAGCTTTCTTT. It encodes CASSLAGVDTEAFF.

This clone was seen once. A read error may produce the germline difference seen at one junction end. CDR3 nucleotides: TGTTCCAGCAGCTTGCTCGGACTAGCGGGAGGGCCCCAAGAGACCCAGTACTTC. This codes for CSSSLLGLAGGPQETQYF. This chain uses TRBV7-9 with TRBJ2-5; 15 positions agree with TRBD2. The germline gives CDR1 SEHNR, CDR2 FQNEAQ (reference sequence). The CDR3 runs to 18 residues.

The chain carries TRBV19 and TRBJ1-1; D is unclear. CDR1 is LNHDA, CDR2 SQIVND, per germline (reference sequence). This CDR3 has 13 residues. Trimming took 3 bases from V and 1 from J, leaving 6 bases between them. CDR3: CASSISRNTEAFF. The CDR3 region has the DNA TGTGCCAGTAGTATTTCCAGGAACACTGAAGCTTTCTTT.

This clone has just one count. The rearrangement links TRBV6-1 to TRBJ1-2, with D hard to call. Germline CDR1 is MNHNS and CDR2 is SASEGT. The CDR3 runs to 13 residues. V dropped 5 bases and J dropped 3 bases, with 10 bases sitting between them. This CDR3 reads CASSPTSDYGYTF. CDR3 bases: TGTGCCAGCAGTCCGACAAGTGACTATGGCTACACCTTC.

The rearrangement uses TRBV19 and TRBJ2-7; D gene uncertain. V was pared by 3 bases and J by 6 bases, with 9 bases between. The CDR3 is made up of 12 amino acids. CDR1 is LNHDA and CDR2 is SQIVND in the germline V gene (reference sequence). The CDR3 region is CASSIGESEQYF. In nucleotides, the CDR3 is TGTGCCAGTAGTATTGGTGAGAGCGAGCAGTACTTC.

The chain is built from TRBV30 and TRBJ2-4; tentative D call: TRBD2 (7 bases). Germline loops: CDR1 GTSNPN, CDR2 SVGIG (reference sequence). V was trimmed by 6 bases and J by 5 bases, leaving 14 bases between them. CDR3 length: 13 residues. CDR3 DNA: TGTGCCTGCACACGGGGGGCAGAAAACATTCAGTACTTC. Translated: CACTRGAENIQYF.

V usage is TRBV28 and J usage is TRBJ2-2; no firm D call. Germline lookup yields CDR1 MDHEN and CDR2 SYDVKM. V lost 2 bases and J lost 3, with 13 bases in between. The CDR3 is made up of 16 amino acids. The CDR3 here is CASSLNTGRYTGELFF. The CDR3 DNA is TGTGCCAGCAGTTTAAATACGGGTAGATACACCGGGGAGCTGTTTTTT. Using reference TRBV28 and TRBJ2-2 for the parts outside the CDR3, the full variable domain is DVKVTQSSRYLVKRTGEKVFLECVQDMDHENMFWYRQDPGLGLRLIYFSYDVKMKEKGDIPEGYSVSREKKERFSLILESASTNQTSMYLCASSLNTGRYTGELFFGEGSRLTVL.

The rearrangement joins TRBV7-2 to TRBJ2-1; 9 bases fit TRBD2. This CDR3 has 16 amino acids. The germline V gene has CDR1 SGHTA and CDR2 FQGNSA. V lost 1 base to trimming and J lost 9 bases; unmatched junction nucleotides: 10. This CDR3 reads CASSLVSSGGVGEQFF. The CDR3, as DNA: TGTGCCAGCAGCTTAGTGAGTAGCGGGGGAGTGGGTGAGCAGTTCTTC.

The genes are TRBV7-2 and TRBJ2-5; 10 nucleotides line up with TRBD2. The J segment lost 3 bases and the V segment lost 1 base, leaving 8 bases of the junction unmatched. CDR3 length: 17 amino acids. CDR1 and CDR2 from the germline V gene are SGHTA and FQGNSA. CDR3 sequence (DNA): TGTGCCAGCAGCTTAGGGGCCAGCGGGGGGGGAAAAGAGACCCAGTACTTC. Translation gives CASSLGASGGGKETQYF.

This chain links TRBV19 with TRBJ1-2; TRBD1 aligns across 9 bases. J lost 0 bases, V lost 6 bases, and 5 bases had no gene match. The CDR3 contains 15 residues. Germline values: CDR1 LNHDA, CDR2 SQIVND (reference sequence). The DNA for the CDR3 is TGTGCCAGTAGCCCCGGGACAGGGTCTAACTATGGCTACACCTTC. Translation: CASSPGTGSNYGYTF.

This chain connects TRBV6-6 to TRBJ2-7; 12 bases agree with TRBD2. Germline loops: CDR1 MNHNY, CDR2 SVGAGI (reference sequence). The CDR3 sequence is 16 residues long. J lost 4 bases, V lost 10 bases, and 14 bases had no gene match. The CDR3 protein is CAIKTSGSGRAYEQYF. The CDR3 nucleotides are TGTGCCATCAAGACTAGCGGGAGTGGTAGGGCTTACGAGCAGTACTTC.

This chain links TRBV28 with TRBJ1-4; D unresolved. The V gene lost 3 bases and the J gene lost 11 bases, with 13 bases spanning the gap. Germline values: CDR1 MDHEN, CDR2 SYDVKM. The CDR3 contains 13 residues. The CDR3 DNA sequence: TGTGCCAGCAGTTTGTCAGGTGACGGTAAACTGTTTTTT. Protein: CASSLSGDGKLFF. The whole variable domain, remainder taken from reference TRBV28 and TRBJ1-4, is DVKVTQSSRYLVKRTGEKVFLECVQDMDHENMFWYRQDPGLGLRLIYFSYDVKMKEKGDIPEGYSVSREKKERFSLILESASTNQTSMYLCASSLSGDGKLFFGSGTQLSVL.

The rearrangement uses TRBV6-1 and TRBJ2-7; TRBD1 aligns across 7 bases. V shed 5 bases and J 0 bases; nucleotides not matched to a gene: 7. The CDR3 loop spans 15 amino acids. Looked up from germline, CDR1 is MNHNS and CDR2 is SASEGT. Here the CDR3 reads CASSPGQVFSYEQYF. CDR3 DNA: TGTGCCAGCAGTCCTGGACAGGTTTTCTCCTACGAGCAGTACTTC.

In this sample, this clone turned up a few times. The chain couples TRBV4-1 to TRBJ2-3; maybe TRBD1 (6 bases). V was pared by 4 bases and J by 6 bases, with 11 bases between. Per the germline V gene, CDR1 is MGHRA and CDR2 is YSYEKL. This CDR3 contains 13 residues. The DNA of the CDR3 is TGCGCCAGCAGCCTGGGGGCGGGTGATACGCAGTATTTT. Its protein product is CASSLGAGDTQYF.